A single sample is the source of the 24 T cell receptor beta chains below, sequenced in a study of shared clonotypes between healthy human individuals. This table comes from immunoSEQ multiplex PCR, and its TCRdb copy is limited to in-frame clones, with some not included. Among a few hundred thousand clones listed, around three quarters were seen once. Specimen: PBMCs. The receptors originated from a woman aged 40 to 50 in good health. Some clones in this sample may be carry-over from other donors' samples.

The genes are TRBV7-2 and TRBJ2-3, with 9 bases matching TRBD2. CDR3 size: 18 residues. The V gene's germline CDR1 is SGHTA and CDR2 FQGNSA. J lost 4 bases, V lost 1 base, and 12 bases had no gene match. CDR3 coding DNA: TGTGCCAGCAGCTTAGTCCCGGCGGGAGGGCCGCCGGCAGATACGCAGTATTTT. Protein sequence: CASSLVPAGGPPADTQYF.

CDR3 nucleotide sequence: TGTGCCAGTAGCCGGGGAGCGGGAAGCCAAGAGACCCAGTACTTC. Translated, it gives CASSRGAGSQETQYF. This chain links TRBV19 with TRBJ2-5; 7 bases line up with TRBD2. V shed 6 bases, J shed 1 base, and the junction held 8 bases outside the gene matches. CDR1 LNHDA and CDR2 SQIVND come from the germline V gene (reference sequence). This CDR3 spans 15 amino acids.

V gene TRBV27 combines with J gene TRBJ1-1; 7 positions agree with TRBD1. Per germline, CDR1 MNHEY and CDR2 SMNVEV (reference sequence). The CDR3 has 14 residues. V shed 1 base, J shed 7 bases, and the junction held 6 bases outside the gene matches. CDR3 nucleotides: TGTGCCAGCAGTTTATTCAGGGGGGGGAGTGAAGCTTTCTTT. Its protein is CASSLFRGGSEAFF.

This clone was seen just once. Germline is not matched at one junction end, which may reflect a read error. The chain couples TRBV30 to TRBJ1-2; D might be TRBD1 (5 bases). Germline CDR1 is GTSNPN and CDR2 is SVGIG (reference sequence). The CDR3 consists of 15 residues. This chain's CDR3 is CARSVPGGNNYGYTF. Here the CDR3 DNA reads TGTGCCCGGAGTGTACCGGGGGGAAATAACTATGGCTACACCTTC.

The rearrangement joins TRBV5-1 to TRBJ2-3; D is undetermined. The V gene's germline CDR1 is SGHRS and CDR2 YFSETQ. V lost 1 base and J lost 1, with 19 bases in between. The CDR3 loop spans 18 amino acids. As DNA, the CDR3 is TGCGCCAGCAGCTTGCGTCTCCTTAGCCTTAACGGCACAGATACGCAGTATTTT. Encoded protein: CASSLRLLSLNGTDTQYF.

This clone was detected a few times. For the CDR3, the DNA is TGCAGTGCTCCAAACTATGGCTACACCTTC. Encoded protein: CSAPNYGYTF. The chain employs TRBV20-1 and TRBJ1-2; D gene ambiguous. V lost 5 bases, J lost 2 bases, and 3 bases lay in between. The CDR3 has 10 amino acids. Germline V gives CDR1 DFQATT, CDR2 SNEGSKA (reference sequence).

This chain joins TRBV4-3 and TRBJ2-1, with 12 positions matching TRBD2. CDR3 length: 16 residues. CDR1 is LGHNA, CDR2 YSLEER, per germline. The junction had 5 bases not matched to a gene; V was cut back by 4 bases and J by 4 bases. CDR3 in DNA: TGCGCCAGCAGCCCGGGACTAGCGGGCCTTTACAATGAGCAGTTCTTC. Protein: CASSPGLAGLYNEQFF.

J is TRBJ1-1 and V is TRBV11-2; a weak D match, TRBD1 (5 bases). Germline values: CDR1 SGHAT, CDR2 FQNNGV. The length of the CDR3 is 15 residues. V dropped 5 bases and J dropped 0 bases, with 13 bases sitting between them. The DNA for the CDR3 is TGTGCCAGCAGCCGAGGGGCGACGGTGAACACTGAAGCTTTCTTT. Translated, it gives CASSRGATVNTEAFF.

The CDR3 DNA sequence: TGTGCCAGCAGAGGGGGCGGCGGAAACACCATATATTTT. This translates into CASRGGGGNTIYF. The J gene is TRBJ1-3, the V gene TRBV27; 7 bases align to TRBD1. After removal of 6 bases from V and 4 bases from J, the junction contained 3 bases not matched to a gene. The CDR3 consists of 13 residues. CDR1 is MNHEY, CDR2 SMNVEV, per germline (reference sequence).

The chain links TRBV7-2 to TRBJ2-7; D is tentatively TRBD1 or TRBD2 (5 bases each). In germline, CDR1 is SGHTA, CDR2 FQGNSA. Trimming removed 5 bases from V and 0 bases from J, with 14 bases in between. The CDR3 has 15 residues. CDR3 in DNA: TGTGCCAGCAGCATATCCGGGACGGGCTCCTACGAGCAGTACTTC. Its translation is CASSISGTGSYEQYF. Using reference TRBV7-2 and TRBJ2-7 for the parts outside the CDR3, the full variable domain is GAGVSQSPSNKVTEKGKDVELRCDPISGHTALYWYRQSLGQGLEFLIYFQGNSAPDKSGLPSDRFSAERTGGSVSTLTIQRTQQEDSAVYLCASSISGTGSYEQYFGPGTRLTVT.

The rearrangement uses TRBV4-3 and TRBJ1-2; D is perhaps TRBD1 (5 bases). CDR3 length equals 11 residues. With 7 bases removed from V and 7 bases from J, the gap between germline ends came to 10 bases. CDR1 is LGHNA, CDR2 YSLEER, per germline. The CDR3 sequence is CASKGNVGYTF. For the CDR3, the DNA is TGCGCCAGCAAGGGGAATGTTGGCTACACCTTC.

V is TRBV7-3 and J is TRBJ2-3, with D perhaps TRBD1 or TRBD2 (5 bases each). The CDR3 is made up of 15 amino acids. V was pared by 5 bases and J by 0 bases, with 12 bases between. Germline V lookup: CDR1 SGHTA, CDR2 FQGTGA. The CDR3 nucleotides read TGTGCCAGCAGCCAGAGGGGTTCTAGCACAGATACGCAGTATTTT. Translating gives CASSQRGSSTDTQYF.

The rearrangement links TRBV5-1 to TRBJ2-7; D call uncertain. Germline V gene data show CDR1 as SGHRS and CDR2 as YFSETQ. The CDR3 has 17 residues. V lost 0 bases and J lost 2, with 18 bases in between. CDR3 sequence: CASSLEGLSEIPYEQYF. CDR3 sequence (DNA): TGCGCCAGCAGCTTGGAGGGTCTTTCGGAGATCCCCTACGAGCAGTACTTC.

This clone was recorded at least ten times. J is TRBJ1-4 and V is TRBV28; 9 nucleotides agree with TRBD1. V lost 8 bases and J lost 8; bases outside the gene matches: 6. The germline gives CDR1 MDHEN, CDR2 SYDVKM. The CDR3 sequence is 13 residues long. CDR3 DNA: TGTGCCAGCCGGGACAGGGTTGGGGAAAAACTGTTTTTT. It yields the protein CASRDRVGEKLFF.

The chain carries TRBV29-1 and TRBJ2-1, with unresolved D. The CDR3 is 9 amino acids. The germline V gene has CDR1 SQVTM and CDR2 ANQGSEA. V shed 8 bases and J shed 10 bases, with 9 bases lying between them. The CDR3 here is CSTAGEQFF. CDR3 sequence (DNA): TGCAGCACAGCCGGAGAGCAGTTCTTC.

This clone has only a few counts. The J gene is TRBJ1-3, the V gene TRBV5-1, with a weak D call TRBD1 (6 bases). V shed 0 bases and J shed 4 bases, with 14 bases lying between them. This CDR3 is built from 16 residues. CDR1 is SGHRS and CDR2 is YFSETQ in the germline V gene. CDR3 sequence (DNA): TGCGCCAGCAGCTTGGCCGGGGGGCTTGGCGGAAACACCATATATTTT. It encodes CASSLAGGLGGNTIYF. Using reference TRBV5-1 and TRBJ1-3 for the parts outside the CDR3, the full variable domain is KAGVTQTPRYLIKTRGQQVTLSCSPISGHRSVSWYQQTPGQGLQFLFEYFSETQRNKGNFPGRFSGRQFSNSRSEMNVSTLELGDSALYLCASSLAGGLGGNTIYFGEGSWLTVV.

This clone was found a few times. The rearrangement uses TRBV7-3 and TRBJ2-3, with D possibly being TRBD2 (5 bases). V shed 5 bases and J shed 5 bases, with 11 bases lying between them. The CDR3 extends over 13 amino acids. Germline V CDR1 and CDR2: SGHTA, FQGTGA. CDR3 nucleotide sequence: TGTGCCAGCAGCGAGGGCCGGGGAGATACGCAGTATTTT. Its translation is CASSEGRGDTQYF.

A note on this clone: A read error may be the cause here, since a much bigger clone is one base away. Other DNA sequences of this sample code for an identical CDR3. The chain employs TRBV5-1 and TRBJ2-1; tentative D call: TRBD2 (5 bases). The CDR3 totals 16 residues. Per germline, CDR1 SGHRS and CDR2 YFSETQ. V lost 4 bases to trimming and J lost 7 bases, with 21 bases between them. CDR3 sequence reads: CASSPFLSGTGNEQFF. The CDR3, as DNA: TGCGCCAGCAGCCCATTCCTCAGCGGAACCGGTAATGAGCAGTTCTTC.

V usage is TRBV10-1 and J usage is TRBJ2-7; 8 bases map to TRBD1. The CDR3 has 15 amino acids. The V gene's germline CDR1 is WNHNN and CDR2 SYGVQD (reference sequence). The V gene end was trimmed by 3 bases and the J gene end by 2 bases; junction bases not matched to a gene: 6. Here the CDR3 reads CASSDHQDRAYEQYF. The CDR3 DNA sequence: TGCGCCAGCAGTGACCACCAGGACAGGGCCTACGAGCAGTACTTC.

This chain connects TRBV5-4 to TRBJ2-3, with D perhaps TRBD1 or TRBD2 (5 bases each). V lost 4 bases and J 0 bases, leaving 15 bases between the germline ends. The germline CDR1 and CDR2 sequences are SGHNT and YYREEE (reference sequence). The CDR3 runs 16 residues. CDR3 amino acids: CASSPGRVRSTDTQYF. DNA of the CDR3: TGTGCCAGCAGCCCGGGGCGGGTTCGAAGCACAGATACGCAGTATTTT.

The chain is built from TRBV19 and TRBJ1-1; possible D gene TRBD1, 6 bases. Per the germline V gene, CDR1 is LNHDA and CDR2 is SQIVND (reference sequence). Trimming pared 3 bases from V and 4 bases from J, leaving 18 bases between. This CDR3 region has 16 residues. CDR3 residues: CASSMSWGAGGTEAFF. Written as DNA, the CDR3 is TGTGCCAGTAGTATGTCTTGGGGGGCAGGAGGCACTGAAGCTTTCTTT.

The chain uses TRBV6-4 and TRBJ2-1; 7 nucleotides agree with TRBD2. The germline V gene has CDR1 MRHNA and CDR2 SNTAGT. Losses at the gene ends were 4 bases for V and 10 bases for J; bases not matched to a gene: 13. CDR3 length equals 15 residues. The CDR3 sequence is CASSGASGRPEEQFF. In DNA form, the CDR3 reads TGTGCCAGCAGTGGGGCTAGCGGCAGACCGGAGGAGCAGTTCTTC.

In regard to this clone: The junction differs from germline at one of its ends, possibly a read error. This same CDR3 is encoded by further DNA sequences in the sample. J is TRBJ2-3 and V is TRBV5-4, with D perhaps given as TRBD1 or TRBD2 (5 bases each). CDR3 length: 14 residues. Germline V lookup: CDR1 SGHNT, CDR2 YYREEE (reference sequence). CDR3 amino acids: CASSPGRSTDTQYF. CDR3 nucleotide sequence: TGTGCCAGCAGCCCGGGGCGTAGCACAGACACGCAGTATTTT.

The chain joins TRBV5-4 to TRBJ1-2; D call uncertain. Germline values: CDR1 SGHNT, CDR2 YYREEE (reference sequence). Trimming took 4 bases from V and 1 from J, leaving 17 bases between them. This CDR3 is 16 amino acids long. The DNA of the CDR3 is TGTGCCAGCAGCCAACCGGGCCTTCCTTATAACTATGGCTACACCTTC. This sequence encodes CASSQPGLPYNYGYTF.